Sequencing of this T cell receptor (beta chain) was carried out in a study of cytomegalovirus exposure and HLA in healthy donors. Study-wide findings and caveats: The number of N-insertions in an Asian-associated ancestry cluster was reportedly below the 666-donor mean in a later analysis.

This CDR3 comprises 16 residues. The V and J ends lost 2 bases and 1 base respectively, with 12 bases between them. Germline V CDR1 and CDR2: MNHEY, SMNVEV (reference sequence). Vbeta (60) and Jbeta (13) primers were used in the PCR. Only in-frame clones appear in the TCRdb table, and some are missing; sequencing was by immunoSEQ multiplex PCR. The table shows over 150,000 clones, with roughly 85% occurring only once. A remark on this clone: Its target is not known.

The gene calls are TRBV27 and TRBJ2-4; D might be TRBD2 (6 bases). The sequence was obtained from a man in his forties or fifties in good health and CMV-seronegative. Source material: PBMCs. This chain's CDR3 is CASSLVGGRAKNIQYF. CDR3 bases: TGTGCCAGCAGTTTAGTCGGGGGAAGGGCCAAAAACATTCAGTACTTC.